This T cell receptor beta chain was profiled in a study of vaccination effects on CD4 cells after COVID-19. Study as a whole: ViraFEST expansion of antigen-specific CD4+ T cells with viral peptide pools preceded sequencing.

The V gene's germline CDR1 is ENHRY and CDR2 SYGVKD. The CDR3 sequence is 12 residues long. After removal of 6 bases from V and 5 bases from J, the junction contained 1 base not matched to a gene. On roughly day 10 of culture, CD4+ T cells were separated out. Two-dose BNT162b2 or mRNA-1273 vaccination was given to participants. Vaccinees lacked prior SARS-CoV-2 infection and tested negative for nucleocapsid antibodies. The method was immunoSEQ multiplex PCR; TCRdb's version includes in-frame clones alone and lacks a portion of them. Found here are about 73,000 clones, around 70% of them singletons; the top ten hold about 2%. A note on this clone: The antigen remains unidentified.

J is TRBJ2-1 and V is TRBV10-3, with 7 bases matching TRBD1. The starting material was CD4+ T cells from PBMCs cultured without peptide, obtained after COVID-19 vaccination. The clonotype was recovered from a human donor who received a COVID-19 vaccine. The CDR3 sequence: CAIRGQNNEQFF. Here the CDR3 DNA reads TGTGCCATCAGGGGACAGAACAATGAGCAGTTCTTC.